These T cell receptor beta chains were read from a single sample in a study of blood T cell repertoires in COVID-19. Sequencing was performed with immunoSEQ multiplex PCR; in TCRdb, only in-frame clones are kept and a portion is missing. The sample has about 160,000 clones; roughly 87% are singletons. The sample consisted of peripheral blood. These receptors were obtained from a woman in her fifties or sixties with active or convalescent COVID-19. Both conserved end residues are part of each CDR3. The D gene is left open where the match is weak. Size is omitted from some rows. Given values are once, few, many or a class for expanded clones.

TRBJ1-4 NA NA TRBV5-5 CASRQTATNEKLFF TGTGCCAGCAGGCAGACAGCGACTAATGAAAAACTGTTTTTT
TRBJ2-3 NA TRBD2 TRBV5-4 CASSSTSGGADTQYF TGTGCCAGCAGCTCTACTAGCGGGGGGGCAGATACGCAGTATTTT
TRBJ2-4 NA TRBD2 TRBV2 CASSSGGAIAKNIQYF TGTGCCAGCAGCAGCGGGGGGGCCATCGCCAAAAACATTCAGTACTTC
TRBJ2-7 NA NA TRBV29-1 CSVDSGQGPPYEQYF TGCAGCGTTGATTCAGGGCAGGGGCCCCCCTACGAGCAGTACTTC
TRBJ1-4 NA NA TRBV19 CASSIRRDGSEKLFF TGTGCCAGTAGTATCCGGAGGGATGGATCTGAAAAACTGTTTTTT
TRBJ2-5 NA NA TRBV6-6 CASSWDTVGETQYF TGTGCCAGCAGTTGGGACACGGTTGGGGAGACCCAGTACTTC
TRBJ2-7 NA TRBD1 TRBV13 CASSQGTVDEQYF TGTGCCAGCAGCCAGGGGACAGTGGACGAGCAGTACTTC
TRBJ2-2 NA TRBD2 TRBV7-8 CASLTSAGGPGELFF TGTGCCAGCCTCACGTCGGCGGGGGGGCCCGGGGAGCTGTTTTTT
TRBJ1-1 NA NA TRBV7-2 CASSTTGVKTEAFF TGTGCCAGCAGCACCACGGGGGTGAAAACTGAAGCTTTCTTT
TRBJ2-3 NA NA TRBV7-8 CASSLEGGGSTDTQYF TGTGCCAGCAGCTTAGAAGGGGGGGGTAGCACAGATACGCAGTATTTT
TRBJ2-5 NA NA TRBV2 CASSELGALVETQYF TGTGCCAGCAGTGAATTGGGGGCCCTAGTGGAGACCCAGTACTTC
TRBJ1-2 NA NA TRBV15 CATSRDGGGYTF TGTGCCACCAGCAGAGATGGGGGGGGCTACACCTTC
TRBJ2-1 NA TRBD1 TRBV7-7 CASSAGTGRTNEQFF TGTGCTAGCAGTGCCGGGACAGGTAGAACCAATGAGCAGTTCTTC
TRBJ2-2 NA NA TRBV7-8 CASSLEDGANTGELFF TGTGCCAGCAGCTTAGAAGACGGGGCGAACACCGGGGAGCTGTTTTTT
TRBJ1-1 once TRBD1 TRBV19 CASSRQGGRLGTEAFF TGTGCCAGTAGTAGACAGGGGGGACGTCTCGGCACTGAAGCTTTCTTT
TRBJ1-3 NA NA TRBV11-3 CASSLDTGSGNTIYF TGTGCCAGCAGCTTAGATACAGGCTCTGGAAACACCATATATTTT
TRBJ1-1 NA NA TRBV5-4 CASSLTGIDTEAFF TGTGCCAGCAGCTTGACAGGGATCGACACTGAAGCTTTCTTT
TRBJ1-2 NA NA TRBV6-1 CASSDQTLTGYTF TGTGCCAGCAGTGACCAAACACTAACGGGCTACACCTTC
TRBJ1-2 NA TRBD1 TRBV4-1 CASSQGQGLDYGYTF TGCGCCAGCAGCCAAGGACAGGGGTTAGACTATGGCTACACCTTC
TRBJ2-3 NA NA TRBV5-4 CASSFFGSTDTQYF TGTGCCAGCAGCTTCTTTGGGAGTACAGATACGCAGTATTTT
TRBJ1-6 NA NA TRBV3-1/TRBV3-2 CASSQDRQGTSPLHF TGTGCCAGCAGCCAAGATAGGCAGGGCACTTCACCCCTCCACTTT
TRBJ2-4 NA NA TRBV30 CAWSVGAFENIQYF TGTGCCTGGAGTGTTGGGGCCTTTGAAAACATTCAGTACTTC
TRBJ1-6 NA NA TRBV5-4 CASSFGGRRRYNSPLHF TGTGCCAGCAGCTTTGGGGGGAGGCGGAGGTATAATTCACCCCTCCACTTT
TRBJ1-3 NA NA TRBV6-5 CASRGGGNTIYF TGTGCCAGTCGCGGGGGGGGAAACACCATATATTTT
TRBJ2-5 NA TRBD2 TRBV6-2/TRBV6-3 CASSYDGGARETQYF TGTGCCAGCAGTTACGACGGGGGGGCCAGGGAGACCCAGTACTTC
TRBJ2-2 NA NA TRBV5-1 CASSVGQPNTGELFF TGCGCCAGCAGCGTAGGACAGCCTAACACCGGGGAGCTGTTTTTT
TRBJ2-7 NA NA TRBV30 CAWSVSGIEQYF TGTGCCTGGAGTGTATCAGGGATCGAGCAGTACTTC